This entry lists 26 T cell receptor beta chains sequenced from one sample in a study of blood T cell repertoires in COVID-19. Libraries were prepared by immunoSEQ multiplex PCR; TCRdb keeps only in-frame clonotypes and omits some of them. Seen here are some 380,000 clones, approximately 87% observed once, and the top ten hold 1.3%. Sample: PBMCs or T cells enriched from blood (not recorded which). The receptors originated from a man aged 25-45 years who had recovered from COVID-19.

This chain joins TRBV6-6 and TRBJ2-1, with D unresolved. CDR3 length: 14 amino acids. Per germline, CDR1 MNHNY and CDR2 SVGAGI (reference sequence). The V gene lost 2 bases and the J gene lost 2 bases, with 7 bases spanning the gap. The CDR3 protein is CASSYLNTYNEQFF. The CDR3 DNA sequence: TGTGCCAGCAGTTACCTCAACACCTACAATGAGCAGTTCTTC.

Points on this clone: The identical CDR3 is also encoded by other nucleotide sequences in the sample. The chain employs TRBV10-3 and TRBJ1-4; maybe TRBD1 (5 bases). CDR1 is ENHRY, CDR2 SYGVKD, per germline. The CDR3 consists of 14 residues. The V end was cut by 3 bases, the J end by 8 bases, with 13 bases between. In nucleotides, the CDR3 is TGTGCCATCAGTGACGGGCAGGGTGGAGAAAAACTGTTTTTT. It yields the protein CAISDGQGGEKLFF.

The V and J genes are TRBV4-1 and TRBJ1-1; 9 bases line up with TRBD1. This CDR3 is built from 16 residues. CDR1 and CDR2 (germline): MGHRA, YSYEKL. V gave up 3 bases and J gave up 4 bases; unmatched junction bases: 9. The CDR3 loop reads CASSHLGQGRGTEAFF. Here the CDR3 DNA reads TGCGCCAGCAGCCACCTAGGACAGGGGAGGGGCACTGAAGCTTTCTTT.

This chain links TRBV20-1 with TRBJ2-3; TRBD1 might be the D (5 bases). The CDR3 totals 11 residues. The V gene's germline CDR1 is DFQATT and CDR2 SNEGSKA (reference sequence). V was trimmed by 5 bases and J by 6 bases, leaving 9 bases between them. This CDR3 reads CSADQGDTQYF. Here the CDR3 DNA reads TGCAGTGCTGACCAGGGTGATACGCAGTATTTT.

The rearrangement joins TRBV6-5 to TRBJ1-6; no reliable D call. The V gene lost 6 bases and the J gene lost 0 bases, with 6 bases spanning the gap. This CDR3 has 14 residues. Per germline, CDR1 MNHEY and CDR2 SVGAGI. Written as DNA, the CDR3 is TGTGCCAGCAGGAGGAGCTCCTATAATTCACCCCTCCACTTT. Translating it yields CASRRSSYNSPLHF.

The chain has TRBV5-4 and TRBJ2-7, with 9 positions matching TRBD1. V shed 4 bases, J shed 0 bases, and the junction held 11 bases outside the gene matches. CDR3 length: 17 amino acids. The V gene's germline CDR1 is SGHNT and CDR2 YYREEE (reference sequence). The CDR3 bases are TGTGCCAGCAGCCTTGGTGGGGGGACAGGGAGCTCCTACGAGCAGTACTTC. Its translation is CASSLGGGTGSSYEQYF. Based on the CDR3 plus reference TRBV5-4 and TRBJ2-7, the full variable domain is ETGVTQSPTHLIKTRGQQVTLRCSSQSGHNTVSWYQQALGQGPQFIFQYYREEENGRGNFPPRFSGLQFPNYSSELNVNALELDDSALYLCASSLGGGTGSSYEQYFGPGTRLTVT.

This rearrangement joins TRBV6-5 to TRBJ2-7; possible D gene TRBD1, 6 bases. CDR3 length: 14 residues. The ends were cut back, 0 bases at V and 7 bases at J, with 13 bases in the middle. CDR1 is MNHEY and CDR2 is SVGAGI in the germline V gene. CDR3: CASSYSDSKREQYF. As DNA, the CDR3 is TGTGCCAGCAGTTACTCGGACAGTAAAAGGGAGCAGTACTTC.

The chain links TRBV5-1 to TRBJ2-3; the match to TRBD1 covers 10 bases. V lost 7 bases, J lost 3 bases, and 5 bases stayed unmatched. Looked up from germline, CDR1 is SGHRS and CDR2 is YFSETQ. The CDR3 is 14 residues long. CDR3 sequence reads: CASYPGQGTDTQYF. CDR3 coding DNA: TGCGCCAGCTATCCGGGACAGGGGACAGATACGCAGTATTTT.

The chain links TRBV5-1 to TRBJ2-3; 12 bases match TRBD1. The length of the CDR3 is 17 residues. In germline, CDR1 is SGHRS, CDR2 YFSETQ. V was pared by 4 bases and J by 1 base, with 7 bases of the junction left unmatched. In DNA, the CDR3 is TGCGCCAGCAGCCCGGGACAGGGGGCGTCCGGCACAGATACGCAGTATTTT. It codes for CASSPGQGASGTDTQYF.

The chain combines TRBV27 with TRBJ1-3; D is ambiguous. CDR1 is MNHEY and CDR2 is SMNVEV in the germline V gene (reference sequence). Trimming took 6 bases from V and 0 from J, leaving 15 bases between them. This CDR3 contains 16 residues. The CDR3 is CASRSAGTSSGNTIYF. The DNA of the CDR3 is TGTGCCAGCAGATCGGCAGGAACCAGCTCTGGAAACACCATATATTTT.

V and J are TRBV10-1 and TRBJ1-1; D uncertain. Trimming pared 10 bases from V and 1 base from J, leaving 13 bases between. Germline CDR1 is WNHNN and CDR2 is SYGVQD (reference sequence). The CDR3 loop spans 13 amino acids. CDR3 in DNA: TGCGCCACCAGGTTAGCGGAGAACACTGAAGCTTTCTTT. The encoded protein is CATRLAENTEAFF.

This chain uses TRBV15 with TRBJ2-5, with a weak D call TRBD2 (5 bases). The V end was cut by 3 bases, the J end by 5 bases, with 13 bases between. The germline CDR1 and CDR2 sequences are LNHNV and YYDKDF (reference sequence). There are 14 residues in the CDR3. The CDR3 reads CATSSSSRRETQYF. CDR3 bases: TGTGCCACCAGCAGTAGCAGTCGGAGGGAGACCCAGTACTTC.

V usage is TRBV2 and J usage is TRBJ1-4, with D uncertain. The CDR3 has 11 amino acids. Trimming pared 6 bases from V and 8 bases from J, leaving 7 bases between. Germline CDR1 is SNHLY and CDR2 is FYNNEI. CDR3 residues: CASRVREKLFF. The CDR3 region has the DNA TGTGCCAGCAGGGTGAGGGAAAAACTGTTTTTT.

About this clone itself: One end of the junction varies from germline; a read error may be responsible. The chain combines TRBV18 with TRBJ1-4; 7 positions agree with TRBD1. Germline V gene lookup returns CDR1 KGHSH and CDR2 LQKENI. The CDR3 consists of 13 residues. As DNA, the CDR3 is TGTGCCAGCTCACCCCAGGGGGAGGCCCATGGGGTTTTT. It is translated as CASSPQGEAHGVF.

This clone was observed a single time. The genes are TRBV9 and TRBJ1-2; TRBD1 might be the D (5 bases). V lost 1 base and J lost 3, with 7 bases in between. CDR3 length: 13 residues. Germline assignment: CDR1 SGDLS and CDR2 YYNGEE. The CDR3, as DNA: TGTGCCAGCAGCGTATCGACAGACTATGGCTACACCTTC. It codes for CASSVSTDYGYTF.

The chain is built from TRBV4-1 and TRBJ1-5; 7 nucleotides align to TRBD1. With 2 bases clipped from V and 6 bases from J, the junction kept 4 bases outside the gene matches. The CDR3 is 14 residues long. In germline, CDR1 is MGHRA, CDR2 YSYEKL. The CDR3 DNA sequence: TGCGCCAGCAGCCAACAACAGGGGACTCAGCCCCAGCATTTT. It yields the protein CASSQQQGTQPQHF.

The V and J genes are TRBV21-1 and TRBJ1-3; the D call TRBD1 from the table was never checked on the DNA. TRBV21-1 is designated a pseudogene. The CDR3 covers 18 residues. DNA of the CDR3: TGTGCCAGCAGCAACCGACCGGGACAGGGAACTGGAGGAAACACCATATATTTT. Translation: CASSNRPGQGTGGNTIYF.

In this sample, this clone turned up once. The rearrangement uses TRBV19 and TRBJ1-5; D gene ambiguous. This CDR3 comprises 14 residues. Germline assignment: CDR1 LNHDA and CDR2 SQIVND (reference sequence). With 5 bases removed from V and 2 bases from J, the gap between germline ends came to 10 bases. CDR3 bases: TGTGCCAGTAGTCCCGGGAATGGCAATCAGCCCCAGCATTTT. This translates into CASSPGNGNQPQHF.

This clone showed up just a few times. The V call is TRBV9, the J call TRBJ2-7; 8 bases align to TRBD1. Germline-derived CDR1 and CDR2 are SGDLS and YYNGEE. The V gene end was trimmed by 4 bases and the J gene end by 8 bases; junction bases not matched to a gene: 8. CDR3 length equals 13 residues. The CDR3 loop is CASSPGTGTKQYF. DNA of the CDR3: TGTGCCAGCAGCCCCGGGACAGGTACGAAGCAGTACTTC.

The CDR3: CASKDRDYYHEQFF. DNA of the CDR3: TGTGCCAGCAAAGACCGGGACTATTACCATGAGCAGTTCTTC. V gene TRBV6-1 combines with J gene TRBJ2-1, with TRBD2 matching over 7 bases. Looked up from germline, CDR1 is MNHNS and CDR2 is SASEGT. The CDR3 has 14 residues. V dropped 7 bases and J dropped 8; count of bases not matched to a gene: 11.

The DNA of the CDR3 is TGCGCCAGCAGCCAAGCATCACCTGCATTCGGTCTGTTTTTT. This codes for CASSQASPAFGLFF. J is TRBJ2-2 and V is TRBV4-1; D remains unclear. The V end was cut by 1 base, the J end by 14 bases, with 17 bases between. The CDR3 runs 14 residues. Germline CDR1 reads MGHRA; CDR2 reads YSYEKL.

The V gene is TRBV6-5, the J gene TRBJ2-7; 10 nucleotides align to TRBD2. Trimming removed 2 bases from V and 2 bases from J; junction bases left unmatched: 6. Per the germline V gene, CDR1 is MNHEY and CDR2 is SVGAGI. The CDR3 covers 16 residues. For the CDR3, the DNA is TGTGCCAGCAGTTACATCTCTACTAGCGGGGCCTACGAGCAGTACTTC. Translated, it gives CASSYISTSGAYEQYF.

The V gene is TRBV3-1 (or the pseudogene TRBV3-2), the J gene TRBJ1-6, with 7 bases lining up with TRBD1. After removal of 4 bases from V and 6 bases from J, the junction contained 3 bases not matched to a gene. Germline values: CDR1 LGHDT, CDR2 YNNKEL (reference sequence). This CDR3 comprises 14 residues. The CDR3 DNA is TGTGCCAGCAGCCGGGACAGATTTAATTCACCCCTCCACTTT. Its protein product is CASSRDRFNSPLHF.

This chain links TRBV19 with TRBJ1-2; D unclear. V dropped 3 bases and J dropped 2 bases, with 10 bases sitting between them. The length of the CDR3 is 14 residues. Germline V gene sequence: CDR1 LNHDA, CDR2 SQIVND (reference sequence). This chain's CDR3 is CASSIGPHNYGYTF. CDR3 in DNA: TGTGCCAGTAGTATCGGTCCGCACAACTATGGCTACACCTTC.

The chain combines TRBV6-1 with TRBJ1-2; TRBD1 might be the D (6 bases). Germline loops: CDR1 MNHNS, CDR2 SASEGT. The CDR3 totals 16 residues. Between the trimmed V and J ends, which lost 4 bases and 7 bases, there was a span of 22 bases. The CDR3 bases are TGTGCCAGCAGTGCCCAAGCGGGGACAAACTCGGGTGGCTACACCTTC. It encodes CASSAQAGTNSGGYTF.

V is TRBV29-1 and J is TRBJ2-3; 11 positions match TRBD2. The CDR3 length is 16 residues. Germline loops: CDR1 SQVTM, CDR2 ANQGSEA. Germline trimming cut 2 bases from V and 1 base from J; bases unmatched to any gene: 5. CDR3 nucleotides: TGCAGCGTTGAATTAGCGGGGGGGTCTGGCACAGATACGCAGTATTTT. Its translation: CSVELAGGSGTDTQYF.